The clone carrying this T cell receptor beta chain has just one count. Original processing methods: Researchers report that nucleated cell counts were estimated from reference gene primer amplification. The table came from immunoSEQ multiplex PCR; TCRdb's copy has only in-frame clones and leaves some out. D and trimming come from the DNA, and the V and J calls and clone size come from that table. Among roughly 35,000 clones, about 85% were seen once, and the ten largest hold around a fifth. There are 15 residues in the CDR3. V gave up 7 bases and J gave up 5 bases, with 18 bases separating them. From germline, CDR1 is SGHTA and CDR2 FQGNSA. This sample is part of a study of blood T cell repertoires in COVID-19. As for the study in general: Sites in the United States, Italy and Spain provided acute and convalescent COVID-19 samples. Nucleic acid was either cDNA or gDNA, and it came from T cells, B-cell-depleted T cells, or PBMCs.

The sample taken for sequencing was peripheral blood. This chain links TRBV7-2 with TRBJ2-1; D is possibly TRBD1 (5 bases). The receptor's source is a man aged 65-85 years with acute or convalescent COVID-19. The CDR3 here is CASTRGEQANNEQFF. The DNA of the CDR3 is TGTGCCAGCACCAGAGGAGAACAGGCGAACAATGAGCAGTTCTTC.